Listed below are T cell receptor beta chains from one sample, sequenced in a study of OX40 agonist ivuxolimab in advanced cancers. Profiling relied on immunoSEQ multiplex PCR, and the TCRdb table lists in-frame clones only, not all of them. The sample carries 49,000 or so clones, approximately 82% recorded once. The sequencing here drew on CD4+ or CD8+ T cells sorted from blood, taken in a trial of the OX40 agonist ivuxolimab. These TCRs come from an adult with an advanced solid tumor such as melanoma, head and neck, liver or kidney cancer. CDR3s include the opening cysteine and the closing phenylalanine or tryptophan. Fields, in order: D gene, V gene, J gene, CDR3 DNA, CDR3 protein. The D gene is left open where the match is weak.

d_gene: TRBD1; v_gene: TRBV30; j_gene: TRBJ1-2; CDR3nt: TGTGCCTGGAGTCCGACAGGGGGGAGAGTTAACTATGGCTACACCTTC; CDR3aa: CAWSPTGGRVNYGYTF
d_gene: -; v_gene: TRBV7-2; j_gene: TRBJ1-1; CDR3nt: TGTGCCAGCAGCTTAGTACTAGGGTTTAGGAACACTGAAGCTTTCTTT; CDR3aa: CASSLVLGFRNTEAFF
d_gene: -; v_gene: TRBV5-8; j_gene: TRBJ1-6; CDR3nt: TGTGCCAGCAGCTTGGGTGGACAGAATTCACCCCTCCACTTT; CDR3aa: CASSLGGQNSPLHF
d_gene: -; v_gene: TRBV12-5; j_gene: TRBJ2-7; CDR3nt: TGTGCTAGTGCTCTAGGAGGGCCCTACGAGCAGTACTTC; CDR3aa: CASALGGPYEQYF
d_gene: -; v_gene: TRBV12-5; j_gene: TRBJ2-5; CDR3nt: TGTGCTAGTGGGAGAGAAGAGACCCGGTACTTC; CDR3aa: CASGREETRYF
d_gene: -; v_gene: TRBV11-1; j_gene: TRBJ2-4; CDR3nt: TGTGCCAGCAGCGGCGAGGGAAGGCGCGGAAACATTCAGTACTTC; CDR3aa: CASSGEGRRGNIQYF
d_gene: TRBD1; v_gene: TRBV7-8; j_gene: TRBJ1-5; CDR3nt: TGTGCCAGCAGCTGGGGCGGGGACAGGTATAGCAATCAGCCCCAGCATTTT; CDR3aa: CASSWGGDRYSNQPQHF
d_gene: -; v_gene: TRBV11-2; j_gene: TRBJ2-7; CDR3nt: TGTGCCAGCAGCTTAGTCCCGGGACTTTCCTACGAGCAGTACTTC; CDR3aa: CASSLVPGLSYEQYF
d_gene: -; v_gene: TRBV10-2; j_gene: TRBJ2-7; CDR3nt: TGCGCCAGTTCATTCTCAGCTACCTACGAGCAGTACTTC; CDR3aa: CASSFSATYEQYF
d_gene: -; v_gene: TRBV28; j_gene: TRBJ2-5; CDR3nt: TGTGCCAGCAGTTTACCCCTAACTAGTGGGGAGACCCAGTACTTC; CDR3aa: CASSLPLTSGETQYF
d_gene: -; v_gene: TRBV11-2; j_gene: TRBJ1-1; CDR3nt: TGTGCCAGCAGCTTAGGAAACAGACAGGAAGCTTTCTTT; CDR3aa: CASSLGNRQEAFF
d_gene: TRBD1; v_gene: TRBV30; j_gene: TRBJ1-2; CDR3nt: TGTGCCTGGAAGGCCCCAGGGGGCGATGGCTACACCTTC; CDR3aa: CAWKAPGGDGYTF
d_gene: TRBD1; v_gene: TRBV7-9; j_gene: TRBJ1-2; CDR3nt: TGTGCCAGCAGCGCGGGACAGGGGGGCGGCTACACCTTC; CDR3aa: CASSAGQGGGYTF
d_gene: -; v_gene: TRBV5-8; j_gene: TRBJ1-1; CDR3nt: TGTGCCAGCAGCTTTAGAAGAGGGCCAGTGAACACTGAAGCTTTCTTT; CDR3aa: CASSFRRGPVNTEAFF